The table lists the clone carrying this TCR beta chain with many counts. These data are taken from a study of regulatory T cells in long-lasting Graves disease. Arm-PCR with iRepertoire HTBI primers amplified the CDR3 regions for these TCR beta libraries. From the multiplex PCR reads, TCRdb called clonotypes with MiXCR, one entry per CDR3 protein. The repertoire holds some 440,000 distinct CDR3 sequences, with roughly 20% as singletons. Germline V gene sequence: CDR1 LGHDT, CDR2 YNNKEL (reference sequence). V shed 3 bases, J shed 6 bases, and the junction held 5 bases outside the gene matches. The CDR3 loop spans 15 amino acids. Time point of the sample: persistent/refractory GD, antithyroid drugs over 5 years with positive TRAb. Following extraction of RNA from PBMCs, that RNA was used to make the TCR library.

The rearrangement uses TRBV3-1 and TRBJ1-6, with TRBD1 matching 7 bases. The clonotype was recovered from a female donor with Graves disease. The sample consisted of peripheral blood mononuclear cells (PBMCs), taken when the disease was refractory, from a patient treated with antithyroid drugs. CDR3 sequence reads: CASSQPGQLNSPLHF. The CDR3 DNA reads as TGTGCCAGCAGCCAGCCGGGACAGCTTAATTCACCCCTCCACTTT.